These T cell receptor beta chains were read from a single sample in a study of beta chain features in type 1 diabetes. Data came from immunoSEQ multiplex PCR; TCRdb stores just in-frame clones and leaves some out. The data hold 860,000 or so clones, with roughly 15% observed a single time. Input material: naive CD4+ T cells from blood. These TCRs come from a woman younger than 30 in good health. Both conserved end residues are part of each CDR3. D genes are given only for firm matches. Size is stated for part of the rows, as once, few or many counts, or as a class when the clone is expanded.

cdr3_length	v_call	d_call	j_call	clone_size	cdr3_nt	cdr3_aa
17	TRBV7-9	NA	TRBJ2-2	few	TGTGCCAGCAGCGTACGCCCGGGGCAGGGATCGAACGGGGAGCTGTTTTTT	CASSVRPGQGSNGELFF
16	TRBV7-8	NA	TRBJ1-5	few	TGTGCCAGCAGCGAGAACAGGGTAGGAAGCAATCAGCCCCAGCATTTT	CASSENRVGSNQPQHF
16	TRBV7-9	TRBD1	TRBJ2-3	few	TGTGCCAGCAGCACAACGTGGACAGGGGGAAGTAGTACGCAGTATTTT	CASSTTWTGGSSTQYF
17	TRBV4-3	NA	TRBJ2-1	NA	TGCGCCAGCAGCCGACAGGCCCTGGGCGGGAGTCGGAATGAGCAGTTCTTC	CASSRQALGGSRNEQFF
13	TRBV9	NA	TRBJ2-3	NA	TGTGCCAGCAGCGTAGACAATTCAGATACGCAGTATTTT	CASSVDNSDTQYF
15	TRBV14	NA	TRBJ2-3	few	TGTGCCAGCAGCCAAGGGCCCGGGACTACAGATACGCAGTATTTT	CASSQGPGTTDTQYF
14	TRBV29-1	NA	TRBJ2-7	NA	TGCAGCGTTGAAGAAACGGTGGGCGGCTACGAGCAGTACTTC	CSVEETVGGYEQYF
15	TRBV5-4	TRBD2	TRBJ2-3	NA	TGTGCCAGCAGCTTGGGCGGGAGAGGCAGAGATACGCAGTATTTT	CASSLGGRGRDTQYF
14	TRBV19	NA	TRBJ2-1	few	TGTGCCAGTAGTATATGGCCAACCAACAATGAGCAGTTCTTC	CASSIWPTNNEQFF
17	TRBV18	TRBD1	TRBJ2-7	NA	TGTGCCAGCTCAAGCTCCATCGGGACAGGAGACTCCTACGAGCAGTACTTC	CASSSSIGTGDSYEQYF
13	TRBV11-2	NA	TRBJ2-1	few	TGTGCCAGCAGCCCCAAGTCCTACAATGAGCAGTTCTTC	CASSPKSYNEQFF
12	TRBV6-6	NA	TRBJ1-1	NA	TGTGCCACAGGACGGCAGAACACTGAAGCTTTCTTT	CATGRQNTEAFF
14	TRBV7-2	TRBD1	TRBJ2-5	few	TGTGCCAGCAGCCCACAGGGGGCGGGGGAGACCCAGTACTTC	CASSPQGAGETQYF
11	TRBV5-6	NA	TRBJ2-2	NA	TGTGCCAGCAGCCTGATGGGGGAGCTGTTTTTT	CASSLMGELFF
14	TRBV28	TRBD2	TRBJ2-5	NA	TGTGCCAGCAGTTTGACTAGCGGGAGTGAGACCCAGTACTTC	CASSLTSGSETQYF
19	TRBV4-1	NA	TRBJ1-4	few	TGCGCCAGCAGCGGTTTTTCCGGGTCGGAAACAGGGACTAATGAAAAACTGTTTTTT	CASSGFSGSETGTNEKLFF
11	TRBV15	NA	TRBJ2-5	NA	TGTGCCACCAGCGGGAGTGAGACCCAGTACTTC	CATSGSETQYF
15	TRBV7-3	TRBD2	TRBJ2-3	NA	TGTGCCAGCAGCCGAACTAGCGGGAACACAGATACGCAGTATTTT	CASSRTSGNTDTQYF
19	TRBV27	TRBD2	TRBJ2-3	NA	TGTGCCAGCAGCCCCAGGGCCGGACTAGCGGGATACGGGGCAGATACGCAGTATTTT	CASSPRAGLAGYGADTQYF
16	TRBV6-5	NA	TRBJ1-2	NA	TGTGCCAGCAGTTTAGCGCCCGAAAACGCTAACTATGGCTACACCTTC	CASSLAPENANYGYTF
15	TRBV6-5	TRBD2	TRBJ2-1	NA	TGTGCCAGCAGAAAGAGCGGGAGGTTATACAATGAGCAGTTCTTC	CASRKSGRLYNEQFF
12	TRBV28	NA	TRBJ2-7	NA	TGTGCCAGCCCGGGGCAGACGTCGCCGCAGTACTTC	CASPGQTSPQYF
13	TRBV18	NA	TRBJ2-3	NA	TGTGCCAGCTCTGGATTAGACACAGATACGCAGTATTTT	CASSGLDTDTQYF
13	TRBV5-5	NA	TRBJ2-6	few	TGTGCCAGCAGCTCGCCTGGGGCCAACGTCCTGACTTTC	CASSSPGANVLTF
16	TRBV7-2	NA	TRBJ1-1	NA	TGTGCCAGCAGCTTAGCTACTACGAAGTCATACACTGAAGCTTTCTTT	CASSLATTKSYTEAFF
15	TRBV7-2	TRBD2	TRBJ2-7	once	TGTGCCAGCAGCCTGAGACTAGCGGGAGGGGACGAGCAGTACTTC	CASSLRLAGGDEQYF
14	TRBV7-9	NA	TRBJ2-3	few	TGTGCCAGCAGTCCCGACAGGAGCACAGATACGCAGTATTTT	CASSPDRSTDTQYF
12	TRBV18	TRBD1	TRBJ2-7	few	TGTGCCAGCTCATATCAGGGGGCCGAGCAGTACTTC	CASSYQGAEQYF
18	TRBV28	NA	TRBJ2-3	NA	TGTGCCAGCAGTTTCTCCTCTCACCTCCTCAGGGAGACAGATACGCAGTATTTT	CASSFSSHLLRETDTQYF
19	TRBV7-9	TRBD2	TRBJ2-3	few	TGTGCCAGCAGCTTAGTAGGGACTAGCGGATTCGCAATACGGGATACGCAGTATTTT	CASSLVGTSGFAIRDTQYF
16	TRBV29-1	NA	TRBJ1-2	NA	TGCAGCGTTGTGGACCGGACCGGTCCTGGGTACTATGGCTACACCTTC	CSVVDRTGPGYYGYTF
14	TRBV25-1	TRBD1	TRBJ2-7	few	TGTGCCAGCAGTGTTCGACAGGGGGCGTACGAGCAGTACTTC	CASSVRQGAYEQYF
13	TRBV27	NA	TRBJ1-6	NA	TGTGCCAGCAGTTTAACGGCAGGCTCACCCCTCCACTTT	CASSLTAGSPLHF
13	TRBV10-3	NA	TRBJ2-5	few	TGTGCCATCAGTGAGTCGGGTCTGGAGACCCAGTACTTC	CAISESGLETQYF
15	TRBV5-1	NA	TRBJ2-1	few	TGCGCCAGCAGCAAAGGGGTAGAAGGTTACAATGAGCAGTTCTTC	CASSKGVEGYNEQFF
12	TRBV18	NA	TRBJ2-1	few	TGTGCCAGCTCAACGACCGATAATGAGCAGTTCTTC	CASSTTDNEQFF
15	TRBV7-9	NA	TRBJ2-3	NA	TGTGCCAGCAGTCCCGGGACGGCGAGCACAGATACGCAGTATTTT	CASSPGTASTDTQYF
16	TRBV19	TRBD2	TRBJ2-2	NA	TGTGCCAGTAGTAAACTAGCGGGTGAAACCACCGGGGAGCTGTTTTTT	CASSKLAGETTGELFF
13	TRBV18	TRBD1	TRBJ2-1	few	TGTGCCAGCTCACGAGAACAGGGGAATGAGCAGTTCTTC	CASSREQGNEQFF
18	TRBV2	NA	TRBJ2-1	few	TGTGCCAGCAGAAGGGTAGTTGGGTCGACAGGCTCCTACAATGAGCAGTTCTTC	CASRRVVGSTGSYNEQFF
17	TRBV27	NA	TRBJ2-2	few	TGTGCCAGCAGTTTATACTGGGGGGCCACGAACACCGGGGAGCTGTTTTTT	CASSLYWGATNTGELFF
11	TRBV7-9	NA	TRBJ2-7	few	TGTGCCAGCAGCTCGAACTACGAGCAGTACTTC	CASSSNYEQYF
15	TRBV7-9	TRBD1	TRBJ2-7	NA	TGTGCCAGCAGCACGCCGGGACAGGCCGACTACGAGCAGTACTTC	CASSTPGQADYEQYF
17	TRBV28	TRBD2	TRBJ2-1	few	TGTGCCAGCAGTTTAGGGGCGGGAGGTCCTTTGCCTAATGAGCAGTTCTTC	CASSLGAGGPLPNEQFF
14	TRBV7-2	TRBD2	TRBJ2-3	NA	TGTGCCAGCAGCTTAGTTCTAGCGGGGGATACGCAGTATTTT	CASSLVLAGDTQYF
12	TRBV9	NA	TRBJ2-1	NA	TGTGCCAGCAGCGTCCAAGCAGGGGAGCAGTTCTTC	CASSVQAGEQFF